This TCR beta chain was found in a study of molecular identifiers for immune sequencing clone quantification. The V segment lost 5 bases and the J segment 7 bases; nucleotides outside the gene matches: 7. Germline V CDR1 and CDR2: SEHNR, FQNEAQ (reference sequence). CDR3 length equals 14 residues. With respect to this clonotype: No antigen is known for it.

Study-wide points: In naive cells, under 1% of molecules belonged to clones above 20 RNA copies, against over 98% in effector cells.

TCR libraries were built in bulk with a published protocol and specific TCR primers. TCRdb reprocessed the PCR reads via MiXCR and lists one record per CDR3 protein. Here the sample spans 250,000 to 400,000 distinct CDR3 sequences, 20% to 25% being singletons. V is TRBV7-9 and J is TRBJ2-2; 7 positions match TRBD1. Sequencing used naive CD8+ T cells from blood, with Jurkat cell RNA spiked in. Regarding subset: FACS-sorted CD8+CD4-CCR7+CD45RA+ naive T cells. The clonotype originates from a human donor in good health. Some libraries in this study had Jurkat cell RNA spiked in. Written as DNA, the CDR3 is TGTGCCAGCAGCCCCACAGGGGCTGGCGGGGAGCTGTTTTTT. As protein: CASSPTGAGGELFF.